This TCR beta chain was captured by sequencing in a study of T cells in Graves' hyperthyroidism and ophthalmopathy. RNA transcripts served as the template for amplifying TCR beta CDR3 regions. First-round RT-PCR targeting the TCR CDR3 was performed with the HTBI primer set. From the multiplex PCR reads, TCRdb called clonotypes with MiXCR, one entry per CDR3 protein. The repertoire includes about 690,000 distinct CDR3 sequences, about 18% of them detected once, and about 14% sits in the top ten. From germline, CDR1 is MNHNS and CDR2 SASEGT. Trimming took 8 bases from V and 9 from J; bases not matched to a gene: 12. This CDR3 has 13 amino acids. Stable hyperthyroidism: no ophthalmopathy progression over 18 months of follow-up.

The sample consisted of blood. The source is a man in his fifties with Graves' hyperthyroidism. The chain carries TRBV6-1 and TRBJ1-1, with 7 bases identical to TRBD1. The chain's CDR3 is CASLPSGGLKAFF. As DNA, the CDR3 is TGTGCCAGCCTACCCTCAGGGGGACTGAAAGCTTTCTTT.